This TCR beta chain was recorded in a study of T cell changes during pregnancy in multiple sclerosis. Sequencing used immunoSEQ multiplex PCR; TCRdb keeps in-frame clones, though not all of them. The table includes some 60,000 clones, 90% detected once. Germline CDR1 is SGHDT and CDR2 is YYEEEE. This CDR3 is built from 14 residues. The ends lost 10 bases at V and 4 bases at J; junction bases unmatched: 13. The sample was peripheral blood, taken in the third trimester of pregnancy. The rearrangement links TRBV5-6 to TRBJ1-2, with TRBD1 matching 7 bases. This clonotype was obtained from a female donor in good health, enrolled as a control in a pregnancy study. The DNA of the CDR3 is TGTGCCGGGACTCAGGCGGGACAGCCCTATGGCTACACCTTC. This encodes CAGTQAGQPYGYTF.